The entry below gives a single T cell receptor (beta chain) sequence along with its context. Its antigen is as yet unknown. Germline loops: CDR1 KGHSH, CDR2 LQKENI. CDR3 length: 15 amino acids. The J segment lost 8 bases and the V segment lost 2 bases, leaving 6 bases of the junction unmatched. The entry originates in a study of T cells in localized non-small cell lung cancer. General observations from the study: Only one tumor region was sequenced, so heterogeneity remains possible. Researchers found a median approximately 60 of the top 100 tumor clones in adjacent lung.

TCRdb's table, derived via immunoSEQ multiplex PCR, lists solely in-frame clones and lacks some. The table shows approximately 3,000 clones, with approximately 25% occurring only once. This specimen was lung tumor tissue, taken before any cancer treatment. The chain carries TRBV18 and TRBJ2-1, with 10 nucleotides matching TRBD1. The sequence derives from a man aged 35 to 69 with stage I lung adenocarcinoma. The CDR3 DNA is TGTGCCAGCTCACCATCGAGAGGGACAGGGGATGAGCAGTTCTTC. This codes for CASSPSRGTGDEQFF.